These T cell receptor beta chains were read from a single sample in a study of blood T cells in healthy people across ages. TCRdb processed the 5' RACE reads anew with MiXCR; each CDR3 protein has one entry. This sample carries approximately 900,000 distinct CDR3 sequences, 25% to 35% of them seen once, and the ten largest clones take roughly 10%. In addition, the sample was reused for a study of T cells of mothers and their children.

Sequenced sample: blood. Receptors were obtained from a woman aged 40 to 55 in good health. Both conserved end residues are part of each CDR3. D genes are given only for firm matches. Only part of the rows carry a size: once, few, many, or a class if the clone is expanded.

j_call	d_call	v_call	clone_size	cdr3_nt	cdr3_aa
TRBJ2-3	TRBD2	TRBV29-1	many	TGCAGCGTTCGCGGCGGGGGGCCAGATACGCAGTATTTT	CSVRGGGPDTQYF
TRBJ1-2	NA	TRBV20-1	NA	TGCAGTGCTAGAGGATGGGGCACCAACTATGGCTACACCTTC	CSARGWGTNYGYTF
TRBJ2-7	NA	TRBV3-1	few	TGTGCCAGCAGGCCCAGGGGGACTTCCTACGAGCAGTACTTC	CASRPRGTSYEQYF
TRBJ2-7	NA	TRBV7-2	many	TGTGCCAGCAGCTCACAGGGCAATGATCCCTCCTACGAGCAGTACTTC	CASSSQGNDPSYEQYF
TRBJ1-1	NA	TRBV29-1	many	TGCAGCGCTGAGCGGACTGAAGCTTTCTTT	CSAERTEAFF
TRBJ2-3	NA	TRBV14	NA	TGTGCCAGCAGCCAACCCGCGACAGGAGATAACACAGATACGCAGTATTTT	CASSQPATGDNTDTQYF
TRBJ2-6	NA	TRBV12-3/TRBV12-4	NA	TGTGCCAGCAGTCCCCCTCAGGTAACTGGGGCCAACGTCCTGACTTTC	CASSPPQVTGANVLTF
TRBJ1-2	NA	TRBV6-5	NA	TGTGCCAGCAGTTACTCGGGAGGTCAGGCCCTAGGCTACACCTTC	CASSYSGGQALGYTF
TRBJ2-5	NA	TRBV5-1	few	TGCGCCAGCAGCTTGGGCCTAGGGGCCGGGGAGACCCAGTACTTC	CASSLGLGAGETQYF
TRBJ2-5	NA	TRBV7-2	many	TGTGCCAGCAGTTTATTGGGGGGCACCCAAGAGACCCAGTACTTC	CASSLLGGTQETQYF
TRBJ1-2	NA	TRBV5-5	many	TGTGCCAGCCGAGTTGAGGGGGGCTATGGCTACACCTTC	CASRVEGGYGYTF
TRBJ2-1	NA	TRBV4-1	NA	TGCGCCAGCAGCCAAGCATATGGGGCAGGTGAGCAGTTCTTC	CASSQAYGAGEQFF
TRBJ2-3	TRBD1	TRBV11-2	NA	TGTGCCAGCAGCTTAAGACCACAGGGGGTGGTCACAGATACGCAGTATTTT	CASSLRPQGVVTDTQYF
TRBJ1-5	NA	TRBV7-8	NA	TGTGCCAGCAGCTTACGGGAAACACCCAATCAGCCCCAGCATTTT	CASSLRETPNQPQHF
TRBJ2-1	TRBD2	TRBV4-2	NA	TGTGCCAGCAGCACCCCTCAAAGCGGGAGGGGAGGTAATGAGCAGTTCTTC	CASSTPQSGRGGNEQFF
TRBJ2-1	NA	TRBV5-1	NA	TGCGCCAACAGCCTCGGGACCAATGAGCAGTTCTTC	CANSLGTNEQFF
TRBJ1-1	NA	TRBV11-1	NA	TGTGCCAGCAGCCAATACTCTGGACAGAACACTGAAGCTTTCTTT	CASSQYSGQNTEAFF